This T cell receptor (beta chain) emerged from a study of cytomegalovirus exposure and HLA in healthy donors. The study, taken as a whole, reports: Most of the CMV-associated TCR beta chains (in a later analysis) appeared to be HLA-restricted. Cytomegalovirus association was listed for 164 TCR beta chains.

This clone was seen a few times. What it recognizes is unknown. 60 Vbeta and 13 Jbeta primers were used in PCR. Sequenced by immunoSEQ multiplex PCR; TCRdb stores in-frame clones only, minus some. The table records about 190,000 clones, over 75% of them present only once. V was pared by 7 bases and J by 4 bases, with 10 bases of the junction left unmatched. Looked up from germline, CDR1 is MNHNY and CDR2 is SVGAGI (reference sequence). The CDR3 runs to 16 residues. The source of this sequence is a young man in good health and CMV-seronegative. The chain links TRBV6-6 to TRBJ2-7, with 13 nucleotides matching TRBD2. Sequencing used PBMCs. The CDR3 sequence is CASIRQLAGGHYEQYF. The CDR3 DNA follows: TGTGCCAGCATTCGTCAACTAGCGGGGGGGCATTACGAGCAGTACTTC.